This TCR beta chain was retrieved from a study of human T cells and chemical hapten exposure. Looking at the study overall: Diphenylcyclopropenone was administered weekly to the scalp of patients throughout the approximately 24-week study.

This sample's time point: pre-sensitization, week 0. Specified treatment: therapeutic diphenylcyclopropenone sensitization with weekly scalp DPC. Ahead of each patch test application, blood was drawn. This clonotype was recorded at least ten times. Separate cDNA molecules received unique molecular identifiers, which the library attached to them. Original handling: TCR counts had a median of approximately 87,000 per sample and spanned roughly 20,000 to 690,600. TCRdb re-analysed the RACE reads in MiXCR, keeping a single row per CDR3 protein. The V and J calls and clone size are TCRdb's, not the authors'. Of about 85,000 distinct CDR3 sequences in the sample, 7.5% to 9.5% were seen once. Germline V CDR1 and CDR2: SGHVS, FNYEAQ. V lost 5 bases to trimming and J lost 6 bases, with 11 bases between them. The CDR3 length is 13 residues.

The clonotype comes from a man aged 40-50 years with alopecia areata. Some clones in this sample may be carry-over from other donors' samples. The chain links TRBV7-6 to TRBJ1-5; D not certain. Sequenced material: whole blood, taken in connection with sensitization to the hapten diphenylcyclopropenone (DPC). CDR3 nucleotides: TGTGCCAGCAGCCAAAACGAGTTTCAGCCCCAGCATTTT. Its translation is CASSQNEFQPQHF.